The present T cell receptor beta chain was sequenced within a study of cytomegalovirus exposure and HLA in healthy donors. Study-level results: Several top significant clusters appeared, in a later analysis, to be linked to common viral pathogens.

The CDR3 has 14 residues. Germline V gene sequence: CDR1 LNHDA, CDR2 SQIVND (reference sequence). The V and J ends lost 4 bases and 7 bases, in that order; junction bases with no gene match: 4. PCR was performed using 60 Vbeta and 13 Jbeta primers. Original processing methods: Unique TCR beta chains totaled 80 million to 100 million in a later count, with roughly 11 million of them shared. The data were produced by immunoSEQ multiplex PCR, yet TCRdb's version contains in-frame clones alone and is incomplete. V, J and clone size reflect that table, while D and trimming were determined from the DNA. This table has approximately 160,000 clones, over 75% appearing once. For this clone: Its antigen is undetermined.

The TCR comes from a human donor in good health. The sample comprised PBMCs. V gene TRBV19 combines with J gene TRBJ1-6, with TRBD1 matching over 7 bases. The CDR3 loop reads CASSTGQENSPLHF. Written as DNA, the CDR3 is TGTGCCAGTAGTACCGGACAGGAAAATTCACCCCTCCACTTT.